Below, 10 T cell receptor beta chains from the same sample are listed, as sequenced in a study of cytomegalovirus exposure and HLA in healthy donors. This PCR relied on a set of 60 Vbeta primers and 13 Jbeta primers. TCRdb's table, derived via immunoSEQ multiplex PCR, lists solely in-frame clones and lacks some. Of about 130,000 clones listed, around 86% were seen once; the top ten hold 8.1%. Sequencing was carried out using PBMCs. The source is a woman aged 45-65 years in good health and CMV-seropositive.

The rearrangement joins TRBV30 to TRBJ2-7, with 7 nucleotides matching TRBD1. CDR3 length: 14 amino acids. Germline V CDR1 and CDR2: GTSNPN, SVGIG (reference sequence). Losses at the gene ends were 2 bases for V and 1 base for J; bases not matched to a gene: 5. CDR3 protein: CAWSPRDRSYEQYF. In nucleotides, the CDR3 is TGTGCCTGGAGTCCCCGGGACAGATCCTACGAGCAGTACTTC.

This chain connects TRBV7-6 to TRBJ2-3; a possible D gene is TRBD1 (6 bases). The length of the CDR3 is 17 residues. Germline V gene data show CDR1 as SGHVS and CDR2 as FNYEAQ. Deletions cut 1 base from V and 4 bases from J, with 18 bases between. This CDR3 reads CASSLVGGRGYADTQYF. The CDR3 DNA is TGTGCCAGCAGCTTAGTAGGGGGTAGAGGATACGCAGATACGCAGTATTTT.

This chain uses TRBV5-4 with TRBJ2-2; D gene unclear. The V and J ends lost 4 bases and 4 bases respectively, with 8 bases between them. Per germline, CDR1 SGHNT and CDR2 YYREEE (reference sequence). The CDR3 is 13 amino acids. As DNA, the CDR3 is TGTGCCAGCAGCCCCAGAAGCACCGGGGAGCTGTTTTTT. This gives the protein CASSPRSTGELFF.

This chain joins TRBV19 and TRBJ1-4; D not certain. Germline-derived CDR1 and CDR2 are LNHDA and SQIVND (reference sequence). Trimming cost V 2 bases and J 5 bases, with 12 bases left between them. The CDR3 is 15 amino acids. CDR3 DNA sequence: TGTGCCAGTAGTATAATTTTGAGGGTGAATGAAAAACTGTTTTTT. Residues: CASSIILRVNEKLFF.

This clone has more than one count but fewer than ten. The V and J genes are TRBV14 and TRBJ2-7; 7 nucleotides align to TRBD1. This CDR3 has 14 amino acids. Germline assignment: CDR1 SGHDN and CDR2 FVKESK. Trimming took 2 bases from V and 5 from J; bases not matched to a gene: 6. CDR3 sequence: CASSQYGTVDEQYF. Here the CDR3 DNA reads TGTGCCAGCAGCCAATATGGGACAGTGGACGAGCAGTACTTC.

This clone appeared once. The chain is built from TRBV2 and TRBJ2-1, with D possibly being TRBD1 (6 bases). CDR1 and CDR2 from the germline V gene are SNHLY and FYNNEI. This CDR3 spans 15 amino acids. Trimming pared 2 bases from V and 7 bases from J, leaving 15 bases between. CDR3 residues: CASSELWGRGNEQFF. DNA for the CDR3: TGTGCCAGCAGTGAACTTTGGGGCAGGGGAAATGAGCAGTTCTTC.

The chain joins TRBV19 to TRBJ1-1; D uncertain. The CDR3 runs 14 residues. From germline, CDR1 is LNHDA and CDR2 SQIVND (reference sequence). Trimming cost V 3 bases and J 4 bases, with 12 bases left between them. The CDR3 nucleotides are TGTGCCAGTAGTATCCTAATCCAGGCCACTGAAGCTTTCTTT. Its translation: CASSILIQATEAFF.

The chain couples TRBV30 to TRBJ1-2; D possibly corresponds to TRBD1 (6 bases). Germline V gene data show CDR1 as GTSNPN and CDR2 as SVGIG (reference sequence). The CDR3 has 14 amino acids. Trimming stripped 0 bases from V and 4 bases from J, with 12 bases between. CDR3: CAWSVQGRGYGYTF. CDR3 in DNA: TGTGCCTGGAGTGTACAGGGTAGGGGCTATGGCTACACCTTC.

This clone was seen more than once but under ten times. This chain joins TRBV7-9 and TRBJ1-5, with D perhaps matching TRBD1 (5 bases). Germline CDR1 and CDR2: SEHNR and FQNEAQ (reference sequence). The CDR3 covers 14 residues. The V gene lost 1 base and the J gene lost 6 bases, with 10 bases spanning the gap. CDR3 amino acids: CASSLDTGGQPQHF. In DNA, the CDR3 is TGTGCCAGCAGCTTAGATACGGGGGGTCAGCCCCAGCATTTT.

There are a few counts of this clone. The chain combines TRBV11-2 with TRBJ1-1; 9 bases fit TRBD1. Germline assignment: CDR1 SGHAT and CDR2 FQNNGV. After removal of 4 bases from V and 6 bases from J, the junction contained 12 bases not matched to a gene. The CDR3 has 16 residues. The CDR3 here is CASSSYLRDRDPEAFF. Written as DNA, the CDR3 is TGTGCCAGCAGCTCTTACCTCCGGGACAGGGACCCTGAAGCTTTCTTT.